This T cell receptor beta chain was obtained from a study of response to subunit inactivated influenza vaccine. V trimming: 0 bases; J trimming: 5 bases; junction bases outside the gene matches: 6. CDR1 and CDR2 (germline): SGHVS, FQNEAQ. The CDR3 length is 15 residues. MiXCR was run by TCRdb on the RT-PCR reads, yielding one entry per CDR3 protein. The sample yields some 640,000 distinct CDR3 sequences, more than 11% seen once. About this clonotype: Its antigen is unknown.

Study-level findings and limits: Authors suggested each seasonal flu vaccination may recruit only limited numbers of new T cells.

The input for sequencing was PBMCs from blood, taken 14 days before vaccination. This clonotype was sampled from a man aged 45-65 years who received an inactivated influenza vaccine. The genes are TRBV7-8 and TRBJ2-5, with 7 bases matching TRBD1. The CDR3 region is CASSLATGVWETQYF. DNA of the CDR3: TGTGCCAGCAGCTTAGCCACAGGGGTTTGGGAGACCCAGTACTTC.